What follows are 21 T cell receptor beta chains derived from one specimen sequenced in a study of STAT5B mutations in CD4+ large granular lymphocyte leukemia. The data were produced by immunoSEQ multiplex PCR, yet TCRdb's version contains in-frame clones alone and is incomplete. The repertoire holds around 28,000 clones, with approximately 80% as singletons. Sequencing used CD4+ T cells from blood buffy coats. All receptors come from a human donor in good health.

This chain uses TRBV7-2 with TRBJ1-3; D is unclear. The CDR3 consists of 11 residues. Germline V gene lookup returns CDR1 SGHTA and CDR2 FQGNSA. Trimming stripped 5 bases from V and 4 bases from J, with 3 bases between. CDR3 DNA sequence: TGTGCCAGCAGCCTCGGAAACACCATATATTTT. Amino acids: CASSLGNTIYF.

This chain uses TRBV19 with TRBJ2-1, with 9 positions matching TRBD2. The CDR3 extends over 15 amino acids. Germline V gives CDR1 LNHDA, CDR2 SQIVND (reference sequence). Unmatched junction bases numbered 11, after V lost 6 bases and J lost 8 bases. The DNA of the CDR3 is TGTGCCAGTAGGTCGGTAGCGGGGGAGGGGCATGAGCAGTTCTTC. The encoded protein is CASRSVAGEGHEQFF.

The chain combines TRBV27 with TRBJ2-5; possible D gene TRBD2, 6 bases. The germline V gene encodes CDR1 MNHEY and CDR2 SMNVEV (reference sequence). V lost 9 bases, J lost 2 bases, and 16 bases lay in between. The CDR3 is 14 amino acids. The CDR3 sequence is CASRSGRTQETQYF. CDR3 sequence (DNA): TGTGCCAGTAGAAGCGGGCGTACACAAGAGACCCAGTACTTC.

In DNA, the CDR3 is TGTGCCAGCAGCCCCCGAGGGATCCCCGAAGGGGAGCAGTTCTTC. It translates to CASSPRGIPEGEQFF. The chain recombines TRBV11-3 with TRBJ2-1, with a weak D call TRBD2 (5 bases). Trimming stripped 5 bases from V and 10 bases from J, with 21 bases between. The V gene's germline CDR1 is SGHNT and CDR2 YENEEA. This CDR3 spans 15 amino acids.

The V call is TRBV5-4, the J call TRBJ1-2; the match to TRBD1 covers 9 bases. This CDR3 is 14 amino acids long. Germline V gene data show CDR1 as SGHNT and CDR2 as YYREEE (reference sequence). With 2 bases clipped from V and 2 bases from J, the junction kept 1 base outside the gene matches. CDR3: CASSLQGANYGYTF. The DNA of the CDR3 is TGTGCCAGCAGCTTACAGGGGGCCAACTATGGCTACACCTTC. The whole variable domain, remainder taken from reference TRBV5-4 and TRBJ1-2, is ETGVTQSPTHLIKTRGQQVTLRCSSQSGHNTVSWYQQALGQGPQFIFQYYREEENGRGNFPPRFSGLQFPNYSSELNVNALELDDSALYLCASSLQGANYGYTFGSGTRLTVV.

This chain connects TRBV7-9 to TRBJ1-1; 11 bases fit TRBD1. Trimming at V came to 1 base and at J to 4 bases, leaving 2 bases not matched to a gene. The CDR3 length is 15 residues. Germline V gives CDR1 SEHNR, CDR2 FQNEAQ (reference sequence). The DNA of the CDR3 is TGTGCCAGCAGCTTAGGAGGGACAGGGGGCACTGAAGCTTTCTTT. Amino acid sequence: CASSLGGTGGTEAFF.

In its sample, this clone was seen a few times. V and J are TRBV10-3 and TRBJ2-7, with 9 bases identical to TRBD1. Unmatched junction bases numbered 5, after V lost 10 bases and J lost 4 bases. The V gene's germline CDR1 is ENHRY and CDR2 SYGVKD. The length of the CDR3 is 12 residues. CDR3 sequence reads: CATRTGDYEQYF. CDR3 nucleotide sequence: TGTGCCACCCGGACAGGGGATTACGAGCAGTACTTC.

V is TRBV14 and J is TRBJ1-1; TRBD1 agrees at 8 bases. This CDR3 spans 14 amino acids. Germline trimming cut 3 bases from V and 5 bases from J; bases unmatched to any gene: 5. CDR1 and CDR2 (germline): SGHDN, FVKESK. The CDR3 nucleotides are TGTGCCAGCAGCCACTCTGACAGGGGAACTGAAGCTTTCTTT. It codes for CASSHSDRGTEAFF.

The CDR3 sequence is CASSFSSNQPQHF. DNA of the CDR3: TGTGCCAGCAGTTTCTCCAGCAATCAGCCCCAGCATTTT. The rearrangement joins TRBV27 to TRBJ1-5; no firm D call. V was pared by 3 bases and J by 1 base, with 4 bases between. The germline gives CDR1 MNHEY, CDR2 SMNVEV (reference sequence). CDR3 length: 13 amino acids.

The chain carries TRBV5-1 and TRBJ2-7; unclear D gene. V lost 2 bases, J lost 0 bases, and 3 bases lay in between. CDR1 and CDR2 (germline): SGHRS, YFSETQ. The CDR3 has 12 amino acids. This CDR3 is CASSLTSYEQYF. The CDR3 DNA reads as TGCGCCAGCAGCTTAACCTCCTACGAGCAGTACTTC.

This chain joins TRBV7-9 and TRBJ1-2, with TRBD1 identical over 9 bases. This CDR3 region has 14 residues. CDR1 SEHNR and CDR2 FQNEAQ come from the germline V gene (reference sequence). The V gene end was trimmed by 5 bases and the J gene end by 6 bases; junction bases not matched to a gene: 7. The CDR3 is CASSIDRGNHGYTF. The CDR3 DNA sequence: TGTGCCAGCAGCATCGACAGGGGGAACCATGGCTACACCTTC.

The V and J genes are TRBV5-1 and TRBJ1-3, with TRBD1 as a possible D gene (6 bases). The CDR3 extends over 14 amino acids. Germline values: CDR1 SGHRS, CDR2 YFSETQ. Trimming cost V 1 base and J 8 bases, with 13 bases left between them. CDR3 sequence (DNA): TGCGCCAGCAGCTTGACAACAGGGTCAGACACCATATATTTT. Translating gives CASSLTTGSDTIYF.

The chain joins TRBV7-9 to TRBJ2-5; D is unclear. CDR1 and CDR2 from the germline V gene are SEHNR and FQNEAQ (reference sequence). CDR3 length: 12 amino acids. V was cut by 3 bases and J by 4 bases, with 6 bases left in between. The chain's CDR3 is CASSFSRETQYF. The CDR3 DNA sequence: TGTGCCAGCAGCTTTTCCCGAGAGACCCAGTACTTC.

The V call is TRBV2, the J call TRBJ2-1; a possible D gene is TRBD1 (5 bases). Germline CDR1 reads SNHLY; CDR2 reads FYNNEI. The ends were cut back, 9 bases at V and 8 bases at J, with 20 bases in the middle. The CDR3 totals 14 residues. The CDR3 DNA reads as TGTGCCAGTACTCAGGGCCGCCAGGGCGATGAGCAGTTCTTC. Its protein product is CASTQGRQGDEQFF.

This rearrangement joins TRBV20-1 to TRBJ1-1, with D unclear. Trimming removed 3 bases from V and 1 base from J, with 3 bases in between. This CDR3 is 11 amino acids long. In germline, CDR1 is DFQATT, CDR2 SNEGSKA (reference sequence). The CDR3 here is CSARGNTEAFF. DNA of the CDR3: TGCAGTGCTAGGGGGAACACTGAAGCTTTCTTT.

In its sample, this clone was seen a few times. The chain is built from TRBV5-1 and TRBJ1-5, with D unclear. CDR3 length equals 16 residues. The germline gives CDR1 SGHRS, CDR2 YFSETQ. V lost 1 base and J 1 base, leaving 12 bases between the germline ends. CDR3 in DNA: TGCGCCAGCAGCTTGTGGGGTATAGGAAGCAATCAGCCCCAGCATTTT. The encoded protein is CASSLWGIGSNQPQHF. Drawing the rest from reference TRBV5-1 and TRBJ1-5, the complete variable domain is KAGVTQTPRYLIKTRGQQVTLSCSPISGHRSVSWYQQTPGQGLQFLFEYFSETQRNKGNFPGRFSGRQFSNSRSEMNVSTLELGDSALYLCASSLWGIGSNQPQHFGDGTRLSIL.

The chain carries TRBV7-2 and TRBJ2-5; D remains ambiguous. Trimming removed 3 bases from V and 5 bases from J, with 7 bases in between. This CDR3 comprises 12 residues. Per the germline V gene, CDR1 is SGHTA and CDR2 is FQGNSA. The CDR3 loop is CASSFSWETQYF. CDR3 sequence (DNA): TGTGCCAGCAGCTTCAGTTGGGAGACCCAGTACTTC.

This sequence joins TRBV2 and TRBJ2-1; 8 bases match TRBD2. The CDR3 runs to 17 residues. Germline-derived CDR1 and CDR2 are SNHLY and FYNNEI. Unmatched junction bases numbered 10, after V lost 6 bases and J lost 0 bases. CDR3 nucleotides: TGTGCCAGCAGAGAAAGGTTAGCGGGAAGCTCCTACAATGAGCAGTTCTTC. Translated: CASRERLAGSSYNEQFF.

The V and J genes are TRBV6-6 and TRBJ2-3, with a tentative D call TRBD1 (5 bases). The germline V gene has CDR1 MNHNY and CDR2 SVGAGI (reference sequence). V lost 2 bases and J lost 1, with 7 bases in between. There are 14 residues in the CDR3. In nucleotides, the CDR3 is TGTGCCAGCAGTTACGTAGGGGGCACAGATACGCAGTATTTT. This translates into CASSYVGGTDTQYF.

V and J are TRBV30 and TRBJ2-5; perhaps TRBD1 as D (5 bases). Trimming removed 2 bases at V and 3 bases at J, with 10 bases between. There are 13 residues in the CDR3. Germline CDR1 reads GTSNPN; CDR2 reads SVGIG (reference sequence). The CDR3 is CAWSLGQKETQYF. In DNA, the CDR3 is TGTGCCTGGAGTCTGGGGCAGAAAGAGACCCAGTACTTC.

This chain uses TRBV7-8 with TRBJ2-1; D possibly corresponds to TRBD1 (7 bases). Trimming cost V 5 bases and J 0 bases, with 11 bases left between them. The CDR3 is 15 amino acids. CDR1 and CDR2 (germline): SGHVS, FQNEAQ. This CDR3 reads CASSQGGNSYNEQFF. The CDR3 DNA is TGTGCCAGCAGCCAGGGGGGAAACTCCTACAATGAGCAGTTCTTC.